Below, 9 T cell receptor beta chains from the same sample are listed, as sequenced in a study of blood T cell repertoires in COVID-19 (dated by TCRdb to 2018 to 2021). Libraries were prepared through the immunoSEQ multiplex PCR assay. TCRdb provides this immuneACCESS table in a form limited to in-frame rearrangements. Some clones are lacking; in checked studies, under half of them reflect an unresolved V gene, and why the rest are absent is not known. The sample data list 250,000 or so clones, and about 89% of these were observed just once. Over 8% of the sample comes from the top ten. Sequences were obtained from peripheral blood. These receptors were collected from a man in his forties with active or convalescent COVID-19.

The chain employs TRBV6-5 and TRBJ1-1; 7 bases fit TRBD1. The CDR3 is 15 residues long. J gave up 0 bases and V 3 bases, and 4 bases lay outside the gene matches. Per the germline V gene, CDR1 is MNHEY and CDR2 is SVGAGI. CDR3 residues: CASSYLGGMNTEAFF. CDR3 nucleotides: TGTGCCAGCAGTTATTTAGGGGGCATGAACACTGAAGCTTTCTTT.

V usage is TRBV7-9 and J usage is TRBJ2-5, with D hard to call. From germline, CDR1 is SEHNR and CDR2 FQNEAQ (reference sequence). The CDR3 is 13 amino acids. V was trimmed by 5 bases and J by 5 bases, leaving 12 bases between them. This CDR3 reads CASSDRGWETQYF. In DNA form, the CDR3 reads TGTGCCAGCAGCGACCGCGGCTGGGAGACCCAGTACTTC. Variable domain in full (rest from reference TRBV7-9 and TRBJ2-5): DTGVSQNPRHKITKRGQNVTFRCDPISEHNRLYWYRQTLGQGPEFLTYFQNEAQLEKSRLLSDRFSAERPKGSFSTLEIQRTEQGDSAMYLCASSDRGWETQYFGPGTRLLVL.

The V and J genes are TRBV6-5 and TRBJ2-7, with D tentatively TRBD2 (6 bases). This CDR3 contains 14 residues. V gave up 3 bases and J gave up 3 bases, with 12 bases separating them. The germline CDR1 and CDR2 sequences are MNHEY and SVGAGI. CDR3 loop: CASSYRLEGYEQYF. The CDR3 DNA follows: TGTGCCAGCAGTTATCGACTAGAGGGCTACGAGCAGTACTTC.

The rearrangement links TRBV11-3 to TRBJ2-3; 16 bases line up with TRBD2. This CDR3 comprises 19 residues. The V gene end was trimmed by 4 bases and the J gene end by 0 bases; junction bases not matched to a gene: 7. Germline CDR1 is SGHNT and CDR2 is YENEEA. The CDR3 DNA sequence: TGTGCCAGCAGCTATCTGGGACTAGCGGGAGGGACTAGCACAGATACGCAGTATTTT. Its translation is CASSYLGLAGGTSTDTQYF.

The V call is TRBV9, the J call TRBJ2-1; 10 bases match TRBD2. Germline V gene sequence: CDR1 SGDLS, CDR2 YYNGEE. V dropped 0 bases and J dropped 6; count of bases not matched to a gene: 6. The CDR3 extends over 16 amino acids. The CDR3 DNA is TGTGCCAGCAGCGTAGGCTCTAGCGGGAGAGTCAATGAGCAGTTCTTC. Translated, it gives CASSVGSSGRVNEQFF.

This clone was seen once. The V and J genes are TRBV5-5 and TRBJ1-1, with 9 positions matching TRBD1. J was trimmed by 0 bases and V by 4 bases; bases with no gene match: 16. The germline CDR1 and CDR2 sequences are SGHKS and YYEKEE (reference sequence). The CDR3 has 19 residues. CDR3 nucleotides: TGTGCCAGCAGCCTAATTGGGGGGACAGGGAGAACCATGAACACTGAAGCTTTCTTT. This sequence encodes CASSLIGGTGRTMNTEAFF.

The chain recombines TRBV2 with TRBJ2-7; TRBD2 matches at 11 bases. J lost 9 bases, V lost 4 bases, and 8 bases had no gene match. Germline V gene data show CDR1 as SNHLY and CDR2 as FYNNEI. This CDR3 is 14 amino acids long. The CDR3 spells CASSVLAGVEGQYF. DNA for the CDR3: TGTGCCAGCAGTGTACTAGCGGGGGTGGAAGGGCAGTACTTC.

This chain connects TRBV9 to TRBJ1-1, with TRBD1 matching over 8 bases. The ends lost 3 bases at V and 2 bases at J; junction bases unmatched: 6. Germline CDR1 and CDR2: SGDLS and YYNGEE. The CDR3 is made up of 15 amino acids. The CDR3 loop reads CASSDRQGPNTEAFF. In DNA, the CDR3 is TGTGCCAGCAGCGACCGACAGGGGCCCAACACTGAAGCTTTCTTT.

The rearrangement links TRBV10-3 to TRBJ2-1; 12 bases match TRBD2. This CDR3 contains 15 residues. V was pared by 8 bases and J by 5 bases, with 7 bases of the junction left unmatched. CDR1 is ENHRY and CDR2 is SYGVKD in the germline V gene. In DNA form, the CDR3 reads TGTGCCATCTCTGGGCCTAGCGGGGGGGACAATGAGCAGTTCTTC. It yields the protein CAISGPSGGDNEQFF.